The T cell receptor (beta chain) under discussion was sequenced for a study of blood T cells in healthy people across ages. It was with a sample-barcoded 5' primer and a J-beta primer mix that a second PCR of roughly 7 to 12 cycles was run. Per sample, CDR3-containing paired-end reads numbered at least 2.5 million. From the 5' RACE reads, TCRdb called clonotypes with MiXCR, one entry per CDR3 protein. The sample records about 780,000 distinct CDR3 sequences, about 46% being singletons. Sequencing was performed on blood. The origin of this receptor is a man aged 80 or over in good health.

This CDR3 is CASSQDVVQRRGDTQYF. The CDR3, as DNA: TGCGCCAGCAGCCAAGATGTCGTTCAGCGGAGAGGAGATACGCAGTATTTT. The rearrangement joins TRBV4-3 to TRBJ2-3, with D tentatively TRBD2 (5 bases). The CDR3 contains 17 residues. The V gene's germline CDR1 is LGHNA and CDR2 YSLEER. V gave up 0 bases and J gave up 5 bases, with 18 bases separating them.